What follows is one T cell receptor beta chain and its context. These data come from a study of blood T cell repertoires in COVID-19. For the study at large: Acute-phase and convalescent COVID-19 samples originated in the United States, Italy and Spain. PBMCs, B-cell-depleted T cells, or T cells provided the cDNA or gDNA that made up the material.

This CDR3 comprises 16 residues. The V gene lost 3 bases and the J gene lost 1 base, with 14 bases spanning the gap. Germline V lookup: CDR1 SEHNR, CDR2 FQNEAQ (reference sequence). The assay was immunoSEQ multiplex PCR, and TCRdb's table has in-frame clones only and misses some. The sample has 200,000 to 250,000 clones; 83% are singletons. The specimen sequenced was peripheral blood. The TCR was taken from a woman aged 45-65 years with acute or convalescent COVID-19. V is TRBV7-9 and J is TRBJ2-3, with D tentatively TRBD2 (6 bases). For the CDR3, the DNA is TGTGCCAGCAGCTTGACGCGGGGTACGGGCACAGATACGCAGTATTTT. It is translated as CASSLTRGTGTDTQYF.